This T cell receptor (beta chain) stems from a study of identical twins. TCRdb recomputed calls from the 5' RACE reads with MiXCR, one row per CDR3 protein. The data hold about 210,000 distinct CDR3 sequences, with around 10% observed a single time. This clonotype was counted at least ten times. No antigen is known for it. Germline lookup yields CDR1 DFQATT and CDR2 SNEGSKA (reference sequence). CDR3 length: 11 residues. Whole-study results and caveats: The models gave estimates that fell short of the out-of-frame TCR alpha sharing seen in monozygotic twins. Insertion counts were lower in abundant cord blood beta clonotypes, a trend that memory repertoires did not show. Where out-of-frame alpha sequences were twin-shared, they showed excess low generation probability.

The receptor's source is a woman aged 18-30 years in good health. The sequenced sample was memory (CD45RO+) T cells sorted from blood. The V and J genes are TRBV20-1 and TRBJ1-1, with D possibly being TRBD1 (5 bases). CDR3 nucleotides: TGCAGCGGGGGGTCGCACACTGAAGCTTTCTTT. This translates into CSGGSHTEAFF.